The clone carrying this T cell receptor (beta chain) was observed at least ten times. The antigen is undetermined. These data originate in a study of CD8 T cells in ankylosing spondylitis. Regarding the study as a whole: Past studies reported some motif variants in reactive arthritis synovial fluid and blood. CD8+ by phenotype, disease-linked clones were relatively rare in peripheral blood. Blood from ankylosing spondylitis patients appeared to carry a characteristic roughly 8-variant TCR beta motif. Significant enrichment of disease-linked clones was reported in matched ankylosing spondylitis synovial fluid.

Each CDR3 protein gets one entry after TCRdb re-called the 5' RACE reads with MiXCR. The sample includes 500,000 to 550,000 distinct CDR3 sequences, approximately 11% of them seen just once. This CDR3 has 15 amino acids. V lost 1 base and J lost 3, with 13 bases in between. Per germline, CDR1 SGHRS and CDR2 YFSETQ. The specimen was blood, either unsorted or a sorted T cell fraction (not recorded which). The chain employs TRBV5-1 and TRBJ1-2; no clear D. This TCR came from a male donor with ankylosing spondylitis. CDR3 in amino acids: CASSLIEQTDYGYTF. The CDR3, as DNA: TGCGCCAGCAGCTTGATAGAGCAGACCGACTATGGCTACACCTTC.